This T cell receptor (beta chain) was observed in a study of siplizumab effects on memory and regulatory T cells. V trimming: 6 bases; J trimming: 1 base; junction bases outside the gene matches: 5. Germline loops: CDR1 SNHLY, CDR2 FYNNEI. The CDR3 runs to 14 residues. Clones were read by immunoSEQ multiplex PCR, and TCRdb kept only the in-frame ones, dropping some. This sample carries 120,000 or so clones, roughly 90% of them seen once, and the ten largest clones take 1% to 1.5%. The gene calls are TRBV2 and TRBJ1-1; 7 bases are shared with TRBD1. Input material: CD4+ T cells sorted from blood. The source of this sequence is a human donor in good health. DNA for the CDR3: TGTGCCAGCAGCCAGGGGGGGCGGAACACTGAAGCTTTCTTT. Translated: CASSQGGRNTEAFF.